The rows below give T cell receptor beta chains drawn from one sample of a study of OX40 agonist ivuxolimab in advanced cancers. Some clones are missing from TCRdb's copy, which holds only in-frame ones; the method was immunoSEQ multiplex PCR. Of roughly 67,000 clones in the sample, 85% to 90% were seen once. Material: CD4+ or CD8+ T cells sorted from blood, obtained in a trial of the OX40 agonist ivuxolimab. These TCRs come from an adult with an advanced solid tumor such as melanoma, head and neck, liver or kidney cancer. Each CDR3 is given with its conserved first and last residue. The D gene is left open where the match is weak. Only some rows state a clone size, as once, few, many or a class for expanded clones.

clone_size	d_call	v_call	j_call	cdr3_nt	cdr3_aa
NA	TRBD1	TRBV5-1	TRBJ1-4	TGCGCCAGCAGCTTGGATGGAGGGGGCATTGAAAAACTGTTTTTT	CASSLDGGGIEKLFF
NA	NA	TRBV5-6	TRBJ1-2	TGTGCCAGCAGCCCGGGACGGTACTATGGCTACACCTTC	CASSPGRYYGYTF
NA	TRBD1	TRBV5-1	TRBJ2-3	TGCGCCAGCAGCGCAGGACAGGGGATCACAGATACGCAGTATTTT	CASSAGQGITDTQYF
NA	TRBD1	TRBV6-1	TRBJ1-3	TGTGCCAGCAGTGCGGACAGGGTTGGAAACACCATATATTTT	CASSADRVGNTIYF
NA	NA	TRBV5-8	TRBJ1-5	TGTGCCAGCAGCTTCCCCGGGGCCCAGCATTTT	CASSFPGAQHF
NA	TRBD1	TRBV29-1	TRBJ2-5	TGCAGCGTTGGACAGGGCCAAGAGACCCAGTACTTC	CSVGQGQETQYF
NA	NA	TRBV6-6	TRBJ2-1	TGTGCCAGCATCTTCTGGCTACTGATCAATGATGAGCAGTTCTTC	CASIFWLLINDEQFF
NA	NA	TRBV11-3	TRBJ2-1	TGTGCCAGCAGCTTAGAGGGAGATTCCTACAATGAGCAGTTCTTC	CASSLEGDSYNEQFF
NA	NA	TRBV7-6	TRBJ2-2	TGTGCCAGCAGCTTAGCTTGGGCAGGGAACACCGGGGAGCTGTTTTTT	CASSLAWAGNTGELFF
NA	NA	TRBV10-3	TRBJ2-3	TGTGCCACAGGGGGAGGAGATACGCAGTATTTT	CATGGGDTQYF
NA	NA	TRBV5-1	TRBJ2-7	TGCGCCAGCAGCTTGGTCGCTAACTACGAGCAGTACTTC	CASSLVANYEQYF
once	NA	TRBV28	TRBJ1-3	TGTGCCAGCAGTTTGTGGGCCTCTGGAAACACCATATATTTT	CASSLWASGNTIYF
NA	TRBD1	TRBV11-3	TRBJ2-1	TGTGCCAGCAGCACACTCCGGGACAGGCTTCTCATTAGCAATGAGCAGTTCTTC	CASSTLRDRLLISNEQFF
NA	TRBD1	TRBV30	TRBJ2-3	TGTGCCTGGAGTGTACAAGGGACAGCCACAGATACGCAGTATTTT	CAWSVQGTATDTQYF
NA	TRBD1	TRBV5-1	TRBJ2-2	TGCGCCAGCAGCCTCGGGACAGGGGTCACCGGGGAGCTGTTTTTT	CASSLGTGVTGELFF
NA	NA	TRBV11-2	TRBJ2-1	TGTGCCAGCAGCTTAGATATCTCCTCCTACAATGAGCAGTTCTTC	CASSLDISSYNEQFF
NA	NA	TRBV20-1	TRBJ2-7	TGCAGTGCTGCCCCCGGCTACGAGCAGTACTTC	CSAAPGYEQYF
NA	TRBD2	TRBV6-5	TRBJ2-7	TGTGCCAGCAGTTACTCTGGGGCGGGAGGTAGGGGAGAGCAGTACTTC	CASSYSGAGGRGEQYF
NA	NA	TRBV20-1	TRBJ1-1	TGCAGTGCTCTCAGGGTGCCTGAAGCTTTCTTT	CSALRVPEAFF
NA	NA	TRBV30	TRBJ2-7	TGTGCCTGGAGCGGAGTAGGCAGAAACTCCTACGAGCAGTACTTC	CAWSGVGRNSYEQYF
NA	NA	TRBV18	TRBJ2-6	TGTGCCAGTACAGGGTTTGGGGCCAACGTCCTGACTTTC	CASTGFGANVLTF
NA	TRBD1	TRBV10-2	TRBJ2-7	TGCGCCAGCAGCTCGGACAGGGCCTACGAGCAGTACTTC	CASSSDRAYEQYF
NA	NA	TRBV28	TRBJ2-1	TGTGCCAGCAGTCCCGCCGCGTCGGGGGCCAATGAGCAGTTCTTC	CASSPAASGANEQFF
NA	NA	TRBV19	TRBJ1-2	TGTGCCAGTAGTATGGCTGGGGATCGGGTAGATGGCTACACCTTC	CASSMAGDRVDGYTF
NA	NA	TRBV6-1	TRBJ2-5	TGTGCCAGCAGTCCAGTAGGGGCTGGGGAGACCCAGTACTTC	CASSPVGAGETQYF
NA	NA	TRBV21-1	TRBJ2-1	TGTGCCAGCAGTTTACCGGGACAGGGCTACAATGAGCAGTTCTTC	CASSLPGQGYNEQFF
NA	NA	TRBV30	TRBJ2-1	TGTGCCTGGAACGCGAACGCCGGTCTTACAACTGGGCAGTTCTTC	CAWNANAGLTTGQFF
few	TRBD2	TRBV11-2	TRBJ2-1	TGTGCCAGCAGCCGCGGGGGAAGGTCCTACAATGAGCAGTTCTTC	CASSRGGRSYNEQFF